The 9 T cell receptor beta chains below come from one sample, sequenced in a study of CD8 T cells in ankylosing spondylitis. TCRdb redid the calling of the 5' RACE reads with MiXCR, one entry per CDR3 protein. The sample includes 150,000 to 250,000 distinct CDR3 sequences, 9.5% to 15% of them seen just once. The material sequenced was blood, either unsorted or a sorted T cell fraction (not recorded which). The receptors were sampled from a male donor with ankylosing spondylitis or in good health (not recorded which).

This clonotype was counted only a few times. The chain joins TRBV12-3 or TRBV12-4 to TRBJ2-1; tentatively, D is TRBD1 (6 bases). This CDR3 is 12 amino acids long. The ends were cut back, 7 bases at V and 9 bases at J, with 13 bases in the middle. This CDR3 is CASTQGRGEQFF. CDR3 coding DNA: TGTGCCAGCACACAGGGAAGGGGTGAGCAGTTCTTC.

This clonotype came up a few times. This sequence joins TRBV7-6 and TRBJ2-3; D is possibly TRBD2 (6 bases). The CDR3 is 15 amino acids. V was shortened by 0 bases and J by 1 base, with 8 bases between the two germline ends. Germline assignment: CDR1 SGHVS and CDR2 FNYEAQ. The CDR3 loop is CASSLAASGTDTQYF. In DNA, the CDR3 is TGTGCCAGCAGCTTAGCGGCTAGCGGCACAGATACGCAGTATTTT.

The chain uses TRBV15 and TRBJ2-3; D gene ambiguous. The V gene's germline CDR1 is LNHNV and CDR2 YYDKDF (reference sequence). This CDR3 is 15 amino acids long. Trimming pared 1 base from V and 0 bases from J, leaving 8 bases between. The CDR3 loop reads CATSRGEASTDTQYF. The CDR3 DNA is TGTGCCACCAGCAGAGGTGAGGCTAGCACAGATACGCAGTATTTT. Using reference TRBV15 and TRBJ2-3 for the parts outside the CDR3, the full variable domain is DAMVIQNPRYQVTQFGKPVTLSCSQTLNHNVMYWYQQKSSQAPKLLFHYYDKDFNNEADTPDNFQSRRPNTSFCFLDIRSPGLGDTAMYLCATSRGEASTDTQYFGPGTRLTVL.

This clonotype was picked up a small number of times. The J gene is TRBJ2-3, the V gene TRBV7-2; 9 nucleotides line up with TRBD2. The CDR3 contains 17 residues. Trimming cost V 2 bases and J 0 bases; bases outside gene matches: 6. Germline CDR1 reads SGHTA; CDR2 reads FQGNSA. The CDR3 region is CASSLKGLAYSTDTQYF. CDR3 DNA: TGTGCCAGCAGCTTAAAAGGACTAGCGTATAGCACAGATACGCAGTATTTT.

The table lists this clonotype with a few counts. The chain combines TRBV7-9 with TRBJ2-7; TRBD1 aligns across 8 bases. The germline gives CDR1 SEHNR, CDR2 FQNEAQ (reference sequence). CDR3 length: 15 amino acids. V lost 5 bases to trimming and J lost 5 bases; unmatched junction nucleotides: 11. This CDR3 reads CASSRTDRVDDEQYF. The CDR3 DNA sequence: TGTGCCAGCAGCCGAACGGACAGGGTGGACGACGAGCAGTACTTC.

The sample holds a few counts of this clonotype. V usage is TRBV5-6 and J usage is TRBJ1-5, with D unclear. Per germline, CDR1 SGHDT and CDR2 YYEEEE. V was pared by 2 bases and J by 6 bases, with 6 bases between. The CDR3 has 12 amino acids. The CDR3 nucleotides read TGTGCCAGCAGCTTCGGGAGTCAGCCCCAGCATTTT. The encoded protein is CASSFGSQPQHF.

The chain is built from TRBV9 and TRBJ2-1, with 9 bases lining up with TRBD2. Trimming took 4 bases from V and 9 from J; bases not matched to a gene: 14. The CDR3 runs 16 residues. Germline values: CDR1 SGDLS, CDR2 YYNGEE. This chain's CDR3 is CASSPLYGGGAAEQFF. In DNA, the CDR3 is TGTGCCAGCAGCCCCCTGTACGGCGGGGGGGCGGCTGAGCAGTTCTTC.

The V gene is TRBV2, the J gene TRBJ1-2; tentative D call: TRBD1 (5 bases). CDR1 is SNHLY and CDR2 is FYNNEI in the germline V gene. The CDR3 spans 16 residues. The germline V and J ends were trimmed by 4 bases and 8 bases, with 23 bases remaining between them. The CDR3 is CASSGVFRDPEAGYTF. DNA of the CDR3: TGTGCCAGCAGTGGAGTATTCCGGGACCCTGAGGCGGGCTACACCTTC.

The table lists this clonotype with a few counts. The chain recombines TRBV29-1 with TRBJ1-2; TRBD1 is a possible D gene (5 bases). The CDR3 covers 13 residues. V was trimmed by 2 bases and J by 4 bases, leaving 11 bases between them. Germline V gene lookup returns CDR1 SQVTM and CDR2 ANQGSEA. The CDR3 sequence is CSVEKQGSYGYTF. The CDR3 nucleotides are TGCAGCGTTGAAAAGCAGGGTAGCTATGGCTACACCTTC.